A selection of T cell receptor beta chains follows, all from one sample in a study of identical twins. TCRdb ran MiXCR on the 5' RACE reads and lists one entry per CDR3 protein. This table has around 550,000 distinct CDR3 sequences, about 16% appearing once. The sample also formed part of further work on yellow fever vaccine responses in identical twins.

Sequenced material: CD4+ T cells sorted from blood. These receptors all stem from a young woman in good health. CDR3s leave out the opening cysteine and the closing phenylalanine or tryptophan.

TRBV12-3/TRBV12-4	ASSLSGVRVGTQY
TRBV27	ASTSGLAGGSGTDTQY
TRBV29-1	SSAASTDTQY
TRBV6-5	ASSFGAGTDTQY
TRBV4-1	ASRGKFGNEQF
TRBV14	ASSPPGGGAETQY
TRBV6-1	ASRPLAGTSYEQY
TRBV10-3	AISVGQMNTEAF
TRBV6-2/TRBV6-3	ASSYTLFMRGPERFAEAF
TRBV5-1	ASSLDARGTEAF
TRBV12-3/TRBV12-4	ASSAPPGQGWGEQF
TRBV11-1	ASSTGLAGAYNEQF
TRBV9	ASSVLIAGANVLT
TRBV6-2/TRBV6-3	ASSYGIAGEQFRPSYEQY
TRBV10-2	ASSESYNEQF
TRBV29-1	SVSPPGLQETQY
TRBV7-3	ASSTQALAGGNEQF
TRBV24-1	ATSDRDIGIVDEQF
TRBV11-1	ASSLDRINEQF
TRBV29-1	SVEAARLVTEAF
TRBV5-1	ASSTGDSHEQF
TRBV20-1	SAEGPSGRSETQY